The clone carrying this T cell receptor beta chain has more than one count but fewer than ten. TCR beta VDJ and CDR3 were profiled, and genomic DNA was the template. TCRdb called the reads again in MiXCR, with one record for every CDR3 protein. The sample consists of approximately 300,000 distinct CDR3 sequences, roughly 53% of them appearing once. By flow cytometry, patients selected for sequencing had shown an expansion of CD8+CD57+ cells. At the time of blood sampling, patients had not yet received any therapy. This sample was taken from a study of CD8+CD57+ T cells in acquired aplastic anemia. Germline-derived CDR1 and CDR2 are ENHRY and SYGVKD. Trimming took off 8 bases at V and 3 bases at J, with 13 bases between the two ends. This CDR3 comprises 13 residues.

The chain is built from TRBV10-3 and TRBJ1-2; D may be TRBD1 (5 bases). This receptor was taken from a human donor with aplastic anemia. Sequenced input: sorted CD4+, CD8+, or CD8+CD57+ T cells (not recorded which) from PBMCs. The CDR3 reads CAIRGVGDYGYTF. The DNA of the CDR3 is TGTGCCATCCGTGGGGTGGGGGACTATGGCTACACCTTC.